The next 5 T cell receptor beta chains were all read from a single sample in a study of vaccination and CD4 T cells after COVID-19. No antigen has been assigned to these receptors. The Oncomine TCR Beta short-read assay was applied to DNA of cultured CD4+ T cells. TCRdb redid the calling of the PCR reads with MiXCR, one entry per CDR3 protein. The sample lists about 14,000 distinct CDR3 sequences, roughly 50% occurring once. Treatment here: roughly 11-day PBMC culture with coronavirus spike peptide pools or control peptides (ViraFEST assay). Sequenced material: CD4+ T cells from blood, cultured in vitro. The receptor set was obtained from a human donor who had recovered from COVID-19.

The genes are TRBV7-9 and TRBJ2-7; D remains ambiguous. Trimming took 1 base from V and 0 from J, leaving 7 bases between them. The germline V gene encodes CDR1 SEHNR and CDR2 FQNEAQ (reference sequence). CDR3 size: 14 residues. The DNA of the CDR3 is TGTGCCAGCAGCTTAGTATCTACCTCCTACGAGCAGTACTTC. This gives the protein CASSLVSTSYEQYF. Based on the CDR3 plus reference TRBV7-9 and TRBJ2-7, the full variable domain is DTGVSQNPRHKITKRGQNVTFRCDPISEHNRLYWYRQTLGQGPEFLTYFQNEAQLEKSRLLSDRFSAERPKGSFSTLEIQRTEQGDSAMYLCASSLVSTSYEQYFGPGTRLTVT.

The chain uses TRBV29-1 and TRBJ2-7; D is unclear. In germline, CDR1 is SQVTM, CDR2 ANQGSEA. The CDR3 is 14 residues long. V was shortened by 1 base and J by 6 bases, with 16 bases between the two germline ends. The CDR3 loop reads CSVEADTVISEQYF. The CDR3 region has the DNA TGCAGCGTTGAAGCGGATACAGTCATTTCCGAGCAGTACTTC.

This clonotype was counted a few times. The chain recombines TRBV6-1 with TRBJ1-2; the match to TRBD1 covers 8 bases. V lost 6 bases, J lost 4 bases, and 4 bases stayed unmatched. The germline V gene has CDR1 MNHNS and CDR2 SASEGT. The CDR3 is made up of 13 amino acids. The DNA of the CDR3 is TGTGCCAGCAGCCAGGACAGGGCCTATGGCTACACCTTC. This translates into CASSQDRAYGYTF.

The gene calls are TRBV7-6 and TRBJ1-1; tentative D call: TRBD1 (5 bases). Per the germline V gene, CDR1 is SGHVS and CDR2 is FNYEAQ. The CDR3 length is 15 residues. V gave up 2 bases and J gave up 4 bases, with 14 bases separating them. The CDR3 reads CASSLNQGPVTEAFF. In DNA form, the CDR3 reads TGTGCCAGCAGCTTAAATCAGGGCCCGGTCACTGAAGCTTTCTTT.

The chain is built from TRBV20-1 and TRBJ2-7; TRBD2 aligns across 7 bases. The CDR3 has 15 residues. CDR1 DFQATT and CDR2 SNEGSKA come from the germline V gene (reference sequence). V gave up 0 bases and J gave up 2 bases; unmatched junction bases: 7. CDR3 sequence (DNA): TGCAGTGCTAGAGATGAAAGCGGGGCCACCTACGAGCAGTACTTC. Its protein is CSARDESGATYEQYF.